This T cell receptor beta chain was identified during a study of T-cell memory formation after mild COVID-19. Study outcomes and limitations: CD4/CD8 balance held among clones contracting day 15 to 85, and later expanders leaned CD4+. SARS-CoV-2 specificity of second-wave clones peaking day 37 was unconfirmed.

TCR alpha and TCR beta cDNA libraries carrying sample barcodes and UMIs came from 5'RACE with constant-segment primers. TCRdb re-analysed the 5' RACE reads in MiXCR, keeping a single row per CDR3 protein. This sample yields about 130,000 distinct CDR3 sequences, of which 15% to 20% are seen a single time; approximately 5.2% belongs to the top ten. CDR1 and CDR2 from the germline V gene are MNHEY and SVGEGT. The CDR3 is made up of 14 amino acids. Trimming left V 7 bases short and J 10 bases short, with 17 bases between. With respect to this clonotype: As yet, its antigen is unknown.

Sequencing was performed on PBMCs or a T cell subset sorted from them (not recorded which). The V and J genes are TRBV6-2 or TRBV6-3 and TRBJ1-6; D call uncertain. This TCR derives from a man younger than 30 who had mild COVID-19 (a few samples of this study predate the infection). Cell type and time point are not known. The CDR3 region has the DNA TGTGCCAGCAAAAAGGGAGAGGGATGGTCACCCCTCCACTTT. Residues: CASKKGEGWSPLHF.